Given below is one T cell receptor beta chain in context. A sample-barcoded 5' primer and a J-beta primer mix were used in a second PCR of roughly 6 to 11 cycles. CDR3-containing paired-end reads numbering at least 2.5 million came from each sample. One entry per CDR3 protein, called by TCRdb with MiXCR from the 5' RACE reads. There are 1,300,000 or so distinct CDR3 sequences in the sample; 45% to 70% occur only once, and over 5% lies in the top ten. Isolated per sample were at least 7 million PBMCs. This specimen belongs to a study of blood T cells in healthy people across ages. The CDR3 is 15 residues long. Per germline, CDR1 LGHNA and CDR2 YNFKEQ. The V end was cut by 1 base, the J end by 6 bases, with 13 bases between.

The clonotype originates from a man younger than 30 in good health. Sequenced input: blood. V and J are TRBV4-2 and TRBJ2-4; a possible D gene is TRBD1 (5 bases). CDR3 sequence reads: CASSQGAREGNIQYF. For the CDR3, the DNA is TGTGCCAGCAGCCAAGGCGCCAGGGAAGGAAACATTCAGTACTTC.